This T cell receptor (beta chain) was profiled in a study of cytomegalovirus exposure and HLA in healthy donors. As for the study in general: An earlier analysis identified under 130 million unique TCR beta sequences in about 170 million T cells.

Findings and limits, study-wide: Data from an earlier analysis indicated that most TCR beta V segments were productive either about 87% or about 30% of the time. The records held CMV serostatus as the only immune exposure information.

As regards this clone: Its antigen is unknown.

With 60 Vbeta and 13 Jbeta primers, the PCR was carried out. Clones were sequenced by immunoSEQ multiplex PCR, and TCRdb holds only the in-frame ones, with some missing. Here the sample spans around 72,000 clones, 60% to 75% being singletons. With 1 base clipped from V and 3 bases from J, the junction kept 10 bases outside the gene matches. The CDR3 has 17 residues. The germline CDR1 and CDR2 sequences are SGHNT and YYREEE (reference sequence). This receptor was obtained from a man aged 35 to 55 in good health and CMV-seropositive. The J gene is TRBJ1-3, the V gene TRBV5-4, with 7 positions matching TRBD1. What was sequenced was PBMCs. CDR3 residues: CASSLTPTGLYGNTIYF. The CDR3 coding sequence is TGTGCCAGCAGCTTGACGCCGACAGGGCTTTATGGAAACACCATATATTTT.